This TCR beta chain was captured in a study of blood T cell repertoires in COVID-19. Original data processing: Amplified reference gene primers provided the basis for estimating nucleated cell counts. The table came from immunoSEQ multiplex PCR; TCRdb's copy has only in-frame clones and leaves some out. V and J calls and clone size follow that table, whereas D and trimming were derived from the DNA. The table has some 240,000 clones, 65% to 85% seen once. The ends lost 2 bases at V and 4 bases at J; junction bases unmatched: 4. CDR1 SGHTA and CDR2 FQGTGA come from the germline V gene. The CDR3 extends over 15 amino acids.

What was sequenced was peripheral blood. The chain employs TRBV7-3 and TRBJ2-2, with 7 nucleotides matching TRBD2. The receptor was derived from a human donor in a cohort sampled during active COVID-19. In DNA, the CDR3 is TGTGCCAGCAGCTTATGGGAGGGAAGCACCGGGGAGCTGTTTTTT. It specifies CASSLWEGSTGELFF.